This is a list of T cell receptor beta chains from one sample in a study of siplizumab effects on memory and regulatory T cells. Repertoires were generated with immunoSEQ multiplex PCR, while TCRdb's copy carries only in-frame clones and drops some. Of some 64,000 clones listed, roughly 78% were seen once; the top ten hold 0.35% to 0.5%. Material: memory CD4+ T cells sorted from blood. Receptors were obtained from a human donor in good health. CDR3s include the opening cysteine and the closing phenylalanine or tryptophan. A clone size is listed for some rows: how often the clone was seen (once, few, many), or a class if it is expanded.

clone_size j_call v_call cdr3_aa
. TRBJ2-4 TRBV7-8 CASSLAGGKNIQYF
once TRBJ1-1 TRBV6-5 CASRELTEAFF
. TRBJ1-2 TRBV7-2 CASSLEHSARGYTF
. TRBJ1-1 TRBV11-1 CASSLQGYGTEAFF
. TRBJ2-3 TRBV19 CASSIQGLRTDTQYF
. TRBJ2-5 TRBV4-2 CASSQDFSGGREETQYF
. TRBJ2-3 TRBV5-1 CASSLTRTRTDTQYF
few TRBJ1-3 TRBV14 CASSQVAGNTIYF
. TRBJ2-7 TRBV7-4 CASSLVKTGLEQYF
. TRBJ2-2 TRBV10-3 CATRTGTVANTGELFF
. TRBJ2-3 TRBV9 CASSLAWGTDTQYF
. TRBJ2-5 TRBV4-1 CASSQDGRGETQYF
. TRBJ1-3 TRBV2 CASSAGTAGNTIYF
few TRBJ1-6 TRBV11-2 CASRRTGYSPLHF
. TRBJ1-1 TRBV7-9 CASSFDSPNTEAFF
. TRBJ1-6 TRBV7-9 CASSLDSDNSPLHF
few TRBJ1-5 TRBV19 CASRSDRGYQPQHF
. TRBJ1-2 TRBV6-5 CASSYLTGTGDGYTF
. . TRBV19 CASSKRDGPYEQYF
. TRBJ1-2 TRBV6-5 CASRTEQLSYGYTF
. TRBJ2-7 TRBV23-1 CASSHIRTGGEQYF
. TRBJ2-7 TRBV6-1 CASSEIGGTYEQYF
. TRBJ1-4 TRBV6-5 CASSRTGNNEKLFF
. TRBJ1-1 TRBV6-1 CASIRTDTEAFF
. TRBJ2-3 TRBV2 CASSEAGRDLQNTQYF
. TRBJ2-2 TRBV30 CAWSVHSGELFF
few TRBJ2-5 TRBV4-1 CASSQETKVGGAQETQYF
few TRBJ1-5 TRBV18 CASSRLGSNQPQHF
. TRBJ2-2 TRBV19 CASRSESEMNTGELFF
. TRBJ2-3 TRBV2 CASSALAGSTDTQYF
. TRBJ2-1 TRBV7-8 CASSLRTGGIENEQFF
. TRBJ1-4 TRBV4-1 CASSWGTNEKLFF
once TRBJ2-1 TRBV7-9 CASSLGQGAYNEQFF
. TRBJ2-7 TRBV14 CASSQPFAYEQYF
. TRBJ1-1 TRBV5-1 CASSLNEVLTEAFF
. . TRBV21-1 CASSKAGVGVGYEQYF
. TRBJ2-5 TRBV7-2 CASSPGGQQETQYF
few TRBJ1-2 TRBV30 CAWSVQDIYLEGGYTF
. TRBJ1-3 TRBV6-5 CASREAGNTIYF
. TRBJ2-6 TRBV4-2 CASSQSDSSGANVLTF
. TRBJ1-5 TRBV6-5 CASRGGNQPQHF
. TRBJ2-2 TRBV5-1 CASSLGFSTGELFF
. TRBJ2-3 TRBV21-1 CASSTHLRLAGPRCTDTQYF
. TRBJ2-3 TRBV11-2 CASSPRQGLIDTQYF
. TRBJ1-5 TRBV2 CASRGLYYNQPQHF
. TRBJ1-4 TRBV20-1 CSMVADEKLFF
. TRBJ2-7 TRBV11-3 CASSLDSRTDYEQYF